The clone carrying this T cell receptor beta chain was seen many times. Amplification of TCR beta CDR3 regions used RNA transcripts. HTBI primers served in a first-round RT-PCR, which a second-round multiplex PCR followed. TCRdb re-called the multiplex PCR reads through MiXCR, storing one row per CDR3 protein. This table has 450,000 or so distinct CDR3 sequences, 14% appearing once. V lost 6 bases and J 7 bases, leaving 9 bases between the germline ends. The CDR3 has 12 residues. In germline, CDR1 is MNHEY, CDR2 SMNVEV (reference sequence). This record comes from a study of Graves' ophthalmopathy and Graves' hyperthyroidism.

The chain recombines TRBV27 with TRBJ2-2; the D gene is possibly TRBD2 (5 bases). This TCR was sampled from a woman in her twenties or thirties with Graves' ophthalmopathy. Sequenced sample: blood. This CDR3 reads CASSPRVGELFF. For the CDR3, the DNA is TGTGCCAGCAGCCCGAGGGTCGGGGAGCTGTTTTTT.